This TCR beta chain was obtained from a study of Ad26.COV2.S vaccination and SARS-CoV-2 variants. The treatment here: roughly 18 received Ad26.COV2.S at low or high dose, single or two shots; a few received placebo; per-sample allocation not given. Sampling was done on day 63 after the first vaccine or placebo injection. CDR3 length: 10 amino acids. Germline CDR1 MNHEY, CDR2 SMNVEV (reference sequence). Trimming removed 2 bases from V and 6 bases from J, with 2 bases in between. As to this clone: Its antigen remains unidentified.

Findings and caveats of the study: Comparable non-spike TCR breadth was observed in vaccine and placebo recipients.

Some clones are missing from TCRdb's copy, which holds only in-frame ones; the method was immunoSEQ multiplex PCR. The sample records some 640,000 clones, about 90% being singletons. V is TRBV27 and J is TRBJ2-7, with unresolved D. The sequenced sample was peripheral blood, obtained in a trial of Ad26.COV2.S vaccine versus placebo. The receptor was isolated from a person between 18 and 65 years old who received the Ad26.COV2.S COVID-19 vaccine or a placebo. CDR3 sequence (DNA): TGTGCCAGCAGTTTACGCGAGCAGTACTTC. Protein product: CASSLREQYF.